This T cell receptor beta chain was observed in a study of blood T cell repertoires in COVID-19. Study in general: The United States, Italy and Spain supplied acute and convalescent COVID-19 samples. T cells, B-cell-depleted T cells, or PBMCs supplied cDNA or gDNA.

CDR3 size: 14 residues. Germline loops: CDR1 SNHLY, CDR2 FYNNEI. V gave up 7 bases and J gave up 9 bases; unmatched junction bases: 12. Authors' analysis steps: Amplification of reference gene primers was used by the study to estimate nucleated cell counts. Produced via immunoSEQ multiplex PCR; TCRdb's table is partial and in-frame only. V, J and clone size derive from that table, while D and trimming were established from the DNA sequence. Of around 130,000 clones in the sample, approximately 84% were seen once. What was sequenced was peripheral blood. The receptor's source is a man aged 55 to 70 with acute or convalescent COVID-19. The V and J genes are TRBV2 and TRBJ2-1; TRBD1 aligns across 7 bases. CDR3 nucleotide sequence: TGTGCCAGCAATCTCCGGGACAGTCAAAGTGAGCAGTTCTTC. Residues: CASNLRDSQSEQFF. The full variable domain, with the rest looked up from reference TRBV2 and TRBJ2-1, is EPEVTQTPSHQVTQMGQEVILRCVPISNHLYFYWYRQILGQKVEFLVSFYNNEISEKSEIFDDQFSVERPDGSNFTLKIRSTKLEDSAMYFCASNLRDSQSEQFFGPGTRLTVL.